This TCR beta chain appears in the sequencing data of a study of T cells after yellow fever vaccination. Background on the study: Fractions with few cells were prepared using SMART-Seq v4 Ultra Low Input. The study, taken as a whole, reports: Clonotype sharing between CD4 and CD8 compartments was small. A weaker but faster secondary response was observed, peaking on day 5 versus 15.

The V end lost 8 bases, the J end lost 4 bases, and 17 bases lay between the germline ends. The CDR3 totals 14 residues. Worth noting for this clonotype: Its specificity is not known.

Making TCR cDNA involved 5'RACE template switching, which added UMIs and a universal primer site. MiXCR was run by TCRdb on the 5' RACE reads, yielding one entry per CDR3 protein. Among 250,000 to 400,000 distinct CDR3 sequences listed, around 4.4% were seen once. The receptor was isolated from a man younger than 35 who received the YFV17D yellow fever vaccine. This sequence joins TRBV12-3 or TRBV12-4 and TRBJ1-2, with D tentatively TRBD1 (5 bases). The material sequenced was PBMCs, taken 15 days after the yellow fever booster vaccination. In DNA, the CDR3 is TGTGCCAGCGGGGCCCCCGACAGCTTCTATGGCTACACCTTC. Its translation is CASGAPDSFYGYTF.